This TCR beta chain comes out of a study of memory CD4+ T cells and cytomegalovirus serostatus. Study-wide background: Of the healthy Belgian adults, 9 were CMV seropositive and 20 to 25 seronegative.

Profiling relied on immunoSEQ multiplex PCR, and the TCRdb table lists in-frame clones only, not all of them. The table records over 65,000 clones, around 78% of them present only once. Single viable CD3+CD4+CD8-CD45RO+ cells were sorted as the memory CD4+ T cells. Study conclusions and caveats: Each of fewer than 80 CMV-associated TCRbeta sequences occurred in one to five individuals.

Comments on this clone: Its antigen is unknown.

The CDR3 is made up of 17 amino acids. Germline-derived CDR1 and CDR2 are MRHNA and SNTAGT. Trimming cost V 0 bases and J 4 bases; bases outside gene matches: 8. This chain uses TRBV6-4 with TRBJ2-2; 7 bases align to TRBD2. This TCR derives from an adult in good health and CMV-seropositive. Specimen: memory CD4+ T cells from blood. DNA for the CDR3: TGTGCCAGCAGTGACTCAAAGGCGGGAGTAGCCACCGGGGAGCTGTTTTTT. Residues: CASSDSKAGVATGELFF.